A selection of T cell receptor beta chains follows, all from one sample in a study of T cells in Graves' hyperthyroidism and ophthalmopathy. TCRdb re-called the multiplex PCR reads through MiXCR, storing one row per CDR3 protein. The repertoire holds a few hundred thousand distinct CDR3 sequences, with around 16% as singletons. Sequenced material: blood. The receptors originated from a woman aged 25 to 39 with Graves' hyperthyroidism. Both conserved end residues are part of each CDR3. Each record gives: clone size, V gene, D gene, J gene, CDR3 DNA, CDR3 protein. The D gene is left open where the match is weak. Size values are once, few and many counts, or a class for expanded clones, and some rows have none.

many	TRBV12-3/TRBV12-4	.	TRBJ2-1	TGTGCCAGCAGTACCGACAGAGGGCCCTACAATGAGCAGTTCTTC	CASSTDRGPYNEQFF
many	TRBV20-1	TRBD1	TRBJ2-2	TGCAGTGCTCCGGACAGGAGCAACACCGGGGAGCTGTTTTTT	CSAPDRSNTGELFF
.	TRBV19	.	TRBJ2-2	TGTGCCAGTAGTATTCGCCTTGGACAGAGGGTGACGGGGGAGCTGTTTTTT	CASSIRLGQRVTGELFF
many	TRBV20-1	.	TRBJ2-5	TGCAGTGCGCTTTCAAGAGAGCAGTACTTC	CSALSREQYF
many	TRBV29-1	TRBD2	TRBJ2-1	TGCAGCGTTGAGGCTAGCGGACCCTACAATGAGCAGTTCTTC	CSVEASGPYNEQFF
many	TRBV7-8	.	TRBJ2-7	TGTGCCAGCAGCCAACCCCGGGAGTTGGGGTACGAGCAGTACTTC	CASSQPRELGYEQYF
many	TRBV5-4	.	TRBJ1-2	TGTGCCAGCAGCTTGGAGGGGACCTATGGCTACACCTTC	CASSLEGTYGYTF
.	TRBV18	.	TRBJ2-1	TGTGCCAGCTCACCAGTCCTGGGCGGGTCCTACAATGAGCAGTTCTTC	CASSPVLGGSYNEQFF
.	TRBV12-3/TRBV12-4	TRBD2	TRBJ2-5	TGTGCCAGCAGCCCTAGCGGGATGCAGACCCAGTACTTC	CASSPSGMQTQYF
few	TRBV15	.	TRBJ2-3	TGTGCCACCAGCACCCGATCGGGAGATACGCAGTATTTT	CATSTRSGDTQYF
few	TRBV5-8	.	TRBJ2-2	TGTGCCAGCAGCCGGACGGGGGCCGGGGAGCTGTTTTTT	CASSRTGAGELFF
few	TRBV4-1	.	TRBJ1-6	TGCGCCAGCAGCCTAGACAGGACGGCAAATACAAATAATTCACCCCTCCACTTT	CASSLDRTANTNNSPLHF
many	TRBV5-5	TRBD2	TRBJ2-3	TGTGCCAGCAGCTTATCCGGACTAGCGGGAATCTTAACGGATACGCAGTATTTT	CASSLSGLAGILTDTQYF
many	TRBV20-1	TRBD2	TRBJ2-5	TGCAGTGCTAGAGATTATCTACGGCGCGGCGGGAGGGCCCAAGAGACCCAGTACTTC	CSARDYLRRGGRAQETQYF
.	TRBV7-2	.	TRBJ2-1	TGTGCCAGCAGCTATGAGGGAAGCTCCTACAATGAGCAGTTCTTC	CASSYEGSSYNEQFF
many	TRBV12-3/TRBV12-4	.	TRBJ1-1	TGTGCCAGCAGGGCCGGGGCCTATAGCGGGACTGAAGCTTTCTTT	CASRAGAYSGTEAFF
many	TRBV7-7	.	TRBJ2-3	TGTGCCAGCAGCCAGAGCCAGGGAGGTACGCAGTATTTT	CASSQSQGGTQYF
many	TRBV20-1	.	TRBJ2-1	TGCAGTGCTAGCGCTATGTTGGCGGCTCCCAATGAGCAGTTCTTC	CSASAMLAAPNEQFF
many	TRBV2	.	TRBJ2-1	TGTGCCAGCAGTGAAGCGCGAGGGTCCTACAATGAGCAGTTCTTC	CASSEARGSYNEQFF
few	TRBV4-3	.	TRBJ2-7	TGCGCCAGCAGCCAAGGTAAAGGGGGCTACGAGCAGTACTTC	CASSQGKGGYEQYF
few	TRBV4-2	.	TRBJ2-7	TGTGCCAGCAGCCAAGATCTTCTGACCCCGGGCCACTACGAGCAGTACTTC	CASSQDLLTPGHYEQYF
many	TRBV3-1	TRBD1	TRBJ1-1	TGTGCCAGCAGCCGGCGACAGGGAAGAGCGAACACTGAAGCTTTCTTT	CASSRRQGRANTEAFF
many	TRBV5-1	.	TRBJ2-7	TGCGCCAGCAGCTTCAACAGGGGGGGATCCACTTACGAGCAGTACTTC	CASSFNRGGSTYEQYF
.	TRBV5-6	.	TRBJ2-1	TGTGCCAGCAGCTGGGGCGGTGGGGGGAGCCCTTACTACAATGAGCAGTTCTTC	CASSWGGGGSPYYNEQFF
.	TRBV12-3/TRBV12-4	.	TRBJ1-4	TGTGCCAGCAACTTTGGGCAGCTTGCTCGATTTGAAAAACTGTTTTTT	CASNFGQLARFEKLFF
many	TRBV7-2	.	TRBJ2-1	TGTGCCAGCATCATCTTGGGTAGCAATGAGCAGTTCTTC	CASIILGSNEQFF
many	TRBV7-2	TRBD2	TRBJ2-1	TGTGCCGGCAGCTTAGGATTAGCGGGAGCTAATGAGCAGTTCTTC	CAGSLGLAGANEQFF
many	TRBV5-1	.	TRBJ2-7	TGCGCCAGCAGCTTGATGGGCAGGGCGTACGAGCAGTACTTC	CASSLMGRAYEQYF
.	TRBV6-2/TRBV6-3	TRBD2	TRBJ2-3	TGTGCCAGCAGTTACTCCGGGACTAGCGGAGATACGCTGTATTTT	CASSYSGTSGDTLYF
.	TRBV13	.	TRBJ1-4	TGTGCCAGCAGCCAACAGGACCGTAATGAAAAACTGTTTTTT	CASSQQDRNEKLFF
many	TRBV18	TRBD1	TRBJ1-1	TGTGCCAGCTCACCTCCGACGACAGGGCCGAACACTGAAGCTTTCTTT	CASSPPTTGPNTEAFF
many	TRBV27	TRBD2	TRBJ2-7	TGTGCCAGCAGTCCAAGCGGGAGGGCCACCAACGAGCAGTACTTC	CASSPSGRATNEQYF
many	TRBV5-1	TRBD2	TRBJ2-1	TGCGCCAGCAGTCGCGGGAGTAATACCAATGAGCAGTTCTTC	CASSRGSNTNEQFF
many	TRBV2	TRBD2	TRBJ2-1	TGTGCCAGCAGTGAAGCGCTCAGAGGCGGGAGGGAGCAGTTCTTC	CASSEALRGGREQFF
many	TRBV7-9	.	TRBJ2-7	TGTGCCAGCAGCTTACGGGACTTCTACGAGCAGTACTTC	CASSLRDFYEQYF
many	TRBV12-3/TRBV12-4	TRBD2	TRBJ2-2	TGTGCCAGCAGTTTAGCATTCGCGGGAGAGGGCACCGGGGAGCTGTTTTTT	CASSLAFAGEGTGELFF
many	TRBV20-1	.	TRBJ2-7	TGCAGTGCTAGAGGGGTTTACTACGAGCAGTACTTC	CSARGVYYEQYF